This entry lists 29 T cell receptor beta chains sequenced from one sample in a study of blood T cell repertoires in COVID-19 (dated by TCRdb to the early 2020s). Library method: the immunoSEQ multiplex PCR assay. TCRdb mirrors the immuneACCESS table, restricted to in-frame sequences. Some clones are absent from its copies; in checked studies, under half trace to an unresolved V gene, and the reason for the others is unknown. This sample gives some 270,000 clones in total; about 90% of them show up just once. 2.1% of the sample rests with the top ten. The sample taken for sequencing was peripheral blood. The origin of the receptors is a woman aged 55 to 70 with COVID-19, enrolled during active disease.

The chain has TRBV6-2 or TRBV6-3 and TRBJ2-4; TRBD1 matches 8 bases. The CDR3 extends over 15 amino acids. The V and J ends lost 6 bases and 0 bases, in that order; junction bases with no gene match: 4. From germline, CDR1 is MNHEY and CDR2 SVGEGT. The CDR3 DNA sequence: TGTGCCAGCAGCCGACAGGGGATAGCCAAAAACATTCAGTACTTC. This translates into CASSRQGIAKNIQYF.

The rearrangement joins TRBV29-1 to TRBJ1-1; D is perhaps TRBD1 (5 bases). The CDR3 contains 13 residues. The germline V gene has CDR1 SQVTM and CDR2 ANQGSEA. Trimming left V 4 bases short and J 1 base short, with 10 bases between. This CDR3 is CSVGGVGNTEAFF. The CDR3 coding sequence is TGCAGCGTTGGGGGGGTAGGGAACACTGAAGCTTTCTTT.

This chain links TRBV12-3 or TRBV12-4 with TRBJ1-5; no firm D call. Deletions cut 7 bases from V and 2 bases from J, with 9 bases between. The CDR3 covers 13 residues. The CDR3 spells CASTFSRNQPQHF. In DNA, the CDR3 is TGTGCCAGCACTTTCTCCCGCAATCAGCCCCAGCATTTT.

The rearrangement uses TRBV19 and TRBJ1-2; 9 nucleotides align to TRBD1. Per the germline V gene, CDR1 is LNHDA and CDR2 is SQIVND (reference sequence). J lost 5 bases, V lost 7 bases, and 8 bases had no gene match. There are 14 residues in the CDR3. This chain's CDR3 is CASNPGQGSYGYTF. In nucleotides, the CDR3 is TGTGCCAGTAATCCGGGACAGGGTTCTTATGGCTACACCTTC. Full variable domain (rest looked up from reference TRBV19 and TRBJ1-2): DGGITQSPKYLFRKEGQNVTLSCEQNLNHDAMYWYRQDPGQGLRLIYYSQIVNDFQKGDIAEGYSVSREKKESFPLTVTSAQKNPTAFYLCASNPGQGSYGYTFGSGTRLTVV.

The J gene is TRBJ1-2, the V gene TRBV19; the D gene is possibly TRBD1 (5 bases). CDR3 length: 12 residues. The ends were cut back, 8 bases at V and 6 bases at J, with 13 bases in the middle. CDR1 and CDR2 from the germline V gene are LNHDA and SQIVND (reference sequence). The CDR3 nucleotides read TGTGCCAGTTCATGGGGCGTAGATGGCTACACCTTC. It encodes CASSWGVDGYTF.

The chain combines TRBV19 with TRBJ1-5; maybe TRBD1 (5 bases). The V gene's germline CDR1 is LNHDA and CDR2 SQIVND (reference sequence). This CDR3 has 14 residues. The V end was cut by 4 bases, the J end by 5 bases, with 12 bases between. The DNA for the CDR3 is TGTGCCAGTAGTAACAGTCAGGGTCATCAGCCCCAGCATTTT. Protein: CASSNSQGHQPQHF.

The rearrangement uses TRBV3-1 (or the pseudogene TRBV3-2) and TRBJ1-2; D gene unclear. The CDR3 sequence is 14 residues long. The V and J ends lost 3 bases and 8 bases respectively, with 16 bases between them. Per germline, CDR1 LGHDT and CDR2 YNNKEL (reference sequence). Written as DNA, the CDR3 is TGTGCCAGCAGCCAGCTTAGTACTATCGGGGGCTACACCTTC. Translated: CASSQLSTIGGYTF.

CDR3 protein: CASSQGTGGVYGYTF. In DNA form, the CDR3 reads TGCGCCAGCAGCCAAGGGACAGGGGGAGTCTATGGCTACACCTTC. The V call is TRBV4-1, the J call TRBJ1-2, with 10 bases that match TRBD1. CDR1 is MGHRA and CDR2 is YSYEKL in the germline V gene. The junction had 3 bases not matched to a gene; V was cut back by 1 base and J by 4 bases. This CDR3 comprises 15 residues.

This CDR3 is CASSYSAGQSTDTQYF. CDR3 DNA: TGTGCCAGCAGTTACAGTGCGGGGCAAAGCACAGATACGCAGTATTTT. The V gene is TRBV6-5, the J gene TRBJ2-3, with D possibly being TRBD2 (6 bases). CDR1 MNHEY and CDR2 SVGAGI come from the germline V gene. The CDR3 runs 16 residues. Between the trimmed V and J ends, which lost 2 bases and 0 bases, there was a span of 12 bases.

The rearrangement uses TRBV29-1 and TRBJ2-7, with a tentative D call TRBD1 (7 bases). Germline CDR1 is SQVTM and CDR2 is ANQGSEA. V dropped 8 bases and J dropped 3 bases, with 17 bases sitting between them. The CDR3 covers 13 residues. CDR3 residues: CSSSRGVGYEQYF. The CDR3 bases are TGCAGCTCCTCCAGGGGGGTTGGCTACGAGCAGTACTTC.

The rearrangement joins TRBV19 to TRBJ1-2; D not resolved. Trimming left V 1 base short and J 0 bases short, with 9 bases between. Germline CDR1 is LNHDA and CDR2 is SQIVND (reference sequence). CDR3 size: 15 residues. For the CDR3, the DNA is TGTGCCAGTAGTATAGGGACGGGGTCTAACTATGGCTACACCTTC. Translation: CASSIGTGSNYGYTF.

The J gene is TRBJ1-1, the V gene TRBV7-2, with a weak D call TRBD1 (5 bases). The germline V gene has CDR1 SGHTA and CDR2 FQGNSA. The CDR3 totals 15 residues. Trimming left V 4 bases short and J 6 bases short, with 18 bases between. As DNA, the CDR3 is TGTGCCAGCAGCTATTGGGCAGGGATGGGTTCTGAAGCTTTCTTT. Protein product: CASSYWAGMGSEAFF.

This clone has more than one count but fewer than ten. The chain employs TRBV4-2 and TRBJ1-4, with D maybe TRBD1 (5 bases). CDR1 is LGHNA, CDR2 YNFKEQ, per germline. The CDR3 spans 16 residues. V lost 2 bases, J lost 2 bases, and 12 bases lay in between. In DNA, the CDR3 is TGTGCCAGCAGCCAACGGCAGGGTCCGACTAATGAAAAACTGTTTTTT. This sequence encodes CASSQRQGPTNEKLFF.

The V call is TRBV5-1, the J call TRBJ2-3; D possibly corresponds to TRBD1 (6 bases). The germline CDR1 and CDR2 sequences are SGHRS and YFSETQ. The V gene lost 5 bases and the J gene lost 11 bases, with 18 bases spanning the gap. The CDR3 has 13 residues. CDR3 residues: CASRTDRSEGQYF. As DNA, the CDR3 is TGCGCCAGCAGAACCGACAGGTCTGAGGGGCAGTATTTT.

The CDR3 sequence: CASTIGSYGYTF. CDR3 DNA: TGTGCCAGCACCATCGGGTCCTATGGCTACACCTTC. The chain uses TRBV11-2 and TRBJ1-2; D ambiguous. The CDR3 sequence is 12 residues long. CDR1 and CDR2 from the germline V gene are SGHAT and FQNNGV. With 7 bases removed from V and 4 bases from J, the gap between germline ends came to 10 bases.

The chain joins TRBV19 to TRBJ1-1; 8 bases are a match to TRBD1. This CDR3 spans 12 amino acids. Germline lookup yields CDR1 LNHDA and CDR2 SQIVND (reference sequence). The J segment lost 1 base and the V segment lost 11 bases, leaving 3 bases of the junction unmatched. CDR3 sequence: CAGRGPNTEAFF. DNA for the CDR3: TGTGCCGGCAGGGGGCCGAACACTGAAGCTTTCTTT. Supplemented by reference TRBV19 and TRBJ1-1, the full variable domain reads DGGITQSPKYLFRKEGQNVTLSCEQNLNHDAMYWYRQDPGQGLRLIYYSQIVNDFQKGDIAEGYSVSREKKESFPLTVTSAQKNPTAFYLCAGRGPNTEAFFGQGTRLTVV.

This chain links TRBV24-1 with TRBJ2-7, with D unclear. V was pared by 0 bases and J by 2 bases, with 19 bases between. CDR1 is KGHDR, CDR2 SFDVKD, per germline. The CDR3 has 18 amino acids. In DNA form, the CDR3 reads TGTGCCACCAGTGATTTGCACATCACCAACCTCCTAGCCTACGAGCAGTACTTC. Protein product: CATSDLHITNLLAYEQYF.

CDR3 region: CASSSAENYNEQFF. The DNA of the CDR3 is TGTGCCAGCAGCTCCGCCGAGAATTACAATGAGCAGTTCTTC. This rearrangement joins TRBV11-3 to TRBJ2-1; no clear D gene. Germline CDR1 reads SGHNT; CDR2 reads YENEEA. Trimming stripped 4 bases from V and 4 bases from J, with 11 bases between. The CDR3 length is 14 residues.

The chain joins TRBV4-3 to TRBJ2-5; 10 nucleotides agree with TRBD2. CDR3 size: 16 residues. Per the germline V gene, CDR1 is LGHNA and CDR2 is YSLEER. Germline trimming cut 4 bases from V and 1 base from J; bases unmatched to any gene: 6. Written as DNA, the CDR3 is TGCGCCAGCAGCCCAGTGAGACTAGCGGGCCAAGAGACCCAGTACTTC. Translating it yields CASSPVRLAGQETQYF.

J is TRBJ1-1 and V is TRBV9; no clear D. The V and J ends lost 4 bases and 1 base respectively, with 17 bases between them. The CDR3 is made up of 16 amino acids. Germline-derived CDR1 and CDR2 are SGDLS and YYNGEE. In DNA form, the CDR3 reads TGTGCCAGCAGCACCCGACCAACAGTGACGAACACTGAAGCTTTCTTT. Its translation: CASSTRPTVTNTEAFF.

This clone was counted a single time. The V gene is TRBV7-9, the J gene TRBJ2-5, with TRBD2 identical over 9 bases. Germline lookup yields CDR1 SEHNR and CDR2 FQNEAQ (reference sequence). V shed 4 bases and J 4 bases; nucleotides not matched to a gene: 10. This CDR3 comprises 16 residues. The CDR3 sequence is CASSSAGGASGETQYF. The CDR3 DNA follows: TGTGCCAGCAGCTCCGCGGGAGGGGCGAGCGGAGAGACCCAGTACTTC.

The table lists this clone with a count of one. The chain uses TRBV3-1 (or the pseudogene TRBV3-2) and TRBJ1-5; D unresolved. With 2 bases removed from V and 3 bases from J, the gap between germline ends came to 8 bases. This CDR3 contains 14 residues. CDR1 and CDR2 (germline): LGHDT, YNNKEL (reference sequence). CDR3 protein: CASSQLGVNQPQHF. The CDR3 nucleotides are TGTGCCAGCAGCCAACTCGGTGTCAATCAGCCCCAGCATTTT.

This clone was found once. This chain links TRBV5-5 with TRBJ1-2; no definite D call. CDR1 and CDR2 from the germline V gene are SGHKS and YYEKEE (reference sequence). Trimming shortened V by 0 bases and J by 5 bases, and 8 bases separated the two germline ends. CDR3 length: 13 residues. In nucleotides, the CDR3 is TGTGCCAGCAGCTTGGGCGACATATATGGCTACACCTTC. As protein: CASSLGDIYGYTF.

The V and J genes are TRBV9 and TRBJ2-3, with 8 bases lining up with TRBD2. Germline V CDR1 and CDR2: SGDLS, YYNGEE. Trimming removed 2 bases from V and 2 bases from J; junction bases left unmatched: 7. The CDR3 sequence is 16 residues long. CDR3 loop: CASSVGLAGTTDTQYF. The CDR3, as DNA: TGTGCCAGCAGCGTGGGGCTAGCGGGTACCACAGATACGCAGTATTTT.

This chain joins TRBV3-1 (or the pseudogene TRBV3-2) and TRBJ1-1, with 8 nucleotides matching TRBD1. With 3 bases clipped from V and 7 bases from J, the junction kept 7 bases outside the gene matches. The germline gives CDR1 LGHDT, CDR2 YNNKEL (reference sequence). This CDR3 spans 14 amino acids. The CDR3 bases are TGTGCCAGCAGCCAGATGACAGGGGTTGGTGAAGCTTTCTTT. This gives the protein CASSQMTGVGEAFF.

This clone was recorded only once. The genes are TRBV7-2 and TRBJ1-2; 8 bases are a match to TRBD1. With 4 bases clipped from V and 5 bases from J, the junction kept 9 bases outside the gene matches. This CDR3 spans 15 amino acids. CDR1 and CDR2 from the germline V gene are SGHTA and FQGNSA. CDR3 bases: TGTGCCAGCAGCTCGGGGACAGGTGGTTGGTATGGCTACACCTTC. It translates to CASSSGTGGWYGYTF.

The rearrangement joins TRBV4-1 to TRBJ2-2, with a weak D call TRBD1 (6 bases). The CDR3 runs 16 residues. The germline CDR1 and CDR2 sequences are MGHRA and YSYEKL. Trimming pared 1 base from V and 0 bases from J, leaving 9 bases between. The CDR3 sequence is CASSQVDRSNTGELFF. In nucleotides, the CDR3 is TGCGCCAGCAGCCAAGTTGACAGGTCGAACACCGGGGAGCTGTTTTTT.

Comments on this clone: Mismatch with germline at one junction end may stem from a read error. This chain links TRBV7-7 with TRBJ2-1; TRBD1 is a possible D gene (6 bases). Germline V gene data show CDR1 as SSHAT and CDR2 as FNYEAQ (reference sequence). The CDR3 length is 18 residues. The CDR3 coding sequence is TGTGCTAGCAGCTTTAGGTCCACAGGGCCTAGCTCCTACAATGAGCAGTTCTTC. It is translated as CASSFRSTGPSSYNEQFF.

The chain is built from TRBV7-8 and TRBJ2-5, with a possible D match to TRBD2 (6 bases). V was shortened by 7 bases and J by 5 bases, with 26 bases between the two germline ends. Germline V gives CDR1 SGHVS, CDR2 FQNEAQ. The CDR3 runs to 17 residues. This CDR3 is CASTSAGHGRGGETQYF. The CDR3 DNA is TGTGCCAGCACCTCTGCGGGCCACGGACGAGGAGGGGAGACCCAGTACTTC.